These 25 T cell receptor beta chains were all obtained from the same sample, sequenced in a study of T cells in placental villitis. The immunoSEQ assay was v4. Data came from immunoSEQ multiplex PCR; TCRdb stores just in-frame clones and leaves some out. This sample has about 5,900 clones; around 80% occur once, and the top ten carry about 9.7%. Sequenced material: placental tissue containing maternal and fetal cells. The receptors originated from a human patient with infectious villitis; the placental T cells may come from both mother and fetus.

This rearrangement joins TRBV6-2 or TRBV6-3 to TRBJ1-1; unclear D gene. The CDR3 totals 15 residues. Germline CDR1 is MNHEY and CDR2 is SVGEGT. Trimming left V 2 bases short and J 0 bases short, with 10 bases between. CDR3 residues: CASSYKGIMNTEAFF. The CDR3 nucleotides are TGTGCCAGCAGTTACAAGGGCATTATGAACACTGAAGCTTTCTTT.

This chain joins TRBV10-3 and TRBJ1-3; perhaps TRBD1 as D (6 bases). Trimming took 3 bases from V and 2 from J, leaving 8 bases between them. The CDR3 has 14 amino acids. Germline CDR1 reads ENHRY; CDR2 reads SYGVKD. CDR3 in amino acids: CAISDRGAGNTIYF. The CDR3 DNA follows: TGTGCCATCAGTGACAGGGGAGCTGGAAACACCATATATTTT.

The chain couples TRBV10-3 to TRBJ1-1, with a possible D match to TRBD1 (6 bases). The ends were cut back, 8 bases at V and 3 bases at J, with 13 bases in the middle. Germline assignment: CDR1 ENHRY and CDR2 SYGVKD. There are 13 residues in the CDR3. This CDR3 reads CAISGEWDTEAFF. The CDR3 DNA reads TGTGCCATCTCAGGGGAGTGGGACACTGAAGCTTTCTTT.

This clone was detected once. The gene calls are TRBV4-1 and TRBJ1-1; D might be TRBD1 (6 bases). The germline CDR1 and CDR2 sequences are MGHRA and YSYEKL. V was pared by 4 bases and J by 3 bases, with 15 bases between. This CDR3 spans 15 amino acids. For the CDR3, the DNA is TGCGCCAGCAGCCTAACCCGGAACAGGGACACTGAAGCTTTCTTT. Translated: CASSLTRNRDTEAFF.

This clone was picked up a small number of times. This sequence joins TRBV11-3 and TRBJ1-5; no firm D call. The V and J ends lost 2 bases and 4 bases respectively, with 0 bases between them. Germline V gene sequence: CDR1 SGHNT, CDR2 YENEEA. The CDR3 runs 11 residues. The CDR3 DNA follows: TGTGCCAGCAGCTTAAATCAGCCCCAGCATTTT. Its translation: CASSLNQPQHF.

V usage is TRBV27 and J usage is TRBJ2-4, with 7 positions matching TRBD1. CDR1 is MNHEY, CDR2 SMNVEV, per germline (reference sequence). V gave up 4 bases and J gave up 14 bases; unmatched junction bases: 11. This CDR3 has 13 residues. For the CDR3, the DNA is TGTGCCAGCAGTTCGTACAGGGGTGGTCCGGAGTACTTC. This encodes CASSSYRGGPEYF.

The chain links TRBV10-3 to TRBJ2-1, with 9 bases fitting TRBD1. Trimming cost V 6 bases and J 7 bases; bases outside gene matches: 7. The CDR3 is made up of 14 amino acids. The V gene's germline CDR1 is ENHRY and CDR2 SYGVKD. DNA for the CDR3: TGTGCCATCAGCGGACAGGGGCGTGGGAATGAGCAGTTCTTC. Its protein is CAISGQGRGNEQFF.

Only one count was recorded for this clone. The CDR3: CASSLENLLSGNTIYF. The CDR3 DNA follows: TGCGCCAGCAGCTTGGAGAATCTCCTCTCTGGAAACACCATATATTTT. The chain couples TRBV5-1 to TRBJ1-3; no firm D call. Germline V CDR1 and CDR2: SGHRS, YFSETQ. V lost 0 bases and J lost 0, with 10 bases in between. The CDR3 sequence is 16 residues long.

This chain connects TRBV15 to TRBJ2-5; D might be TRBD2 (5 bases). The CDR3 spans 14 residues. Trimming removed 4 bases at V and 5 bases at J, with 14 bases between. Per germline, CDR1 LNHNV and CDR2 YYDKDF (reference sequence). CDR3 sequence reads: CATSIAGLRETQYF. CDR3 DNA sequence: TGTGCCACCAGCATTGCGGGCCTTAGGGAGACCCAGTACTTC.

This clone appeared a single time. The chain recombines TRBV7-2 with TRBJ2-1; 8 positions match TRBD2. From germline, CDR1 is SGHTA and CDR2 FQGNSA. V shed 5 bases, J shed 4 bases, and the junction held 10 bases outside the gene matches. The CDR3 consists of 16 residues. CDR3 nucleotide sequence: TGTGCCAGCAGCCCTCGAGGAGTAGCGGGGTACAATGAGCAGTTCTTC. Amino acid sequence: CASSPRGVAGYNEQFF. The full variable domain, completed using reference TRBV7-2 and TRBJ2-1, is GAGVSQSPSNKVTEKGKDVELRCDPISGHTALYWYRQSLGQGLEFLIYFQGNSAPDKSGLPSDRFSAERTGGSVSTLTIQRTQQEDSAVYLCASSPRGVAGYNEQFFGPGTRLTVL.

This chain links TRBV19 with TRBJ1-5; 7 bases fit TRBD1. The germline gives CDR1 LNHDA, CDR2 SQIVND (reference sequence). The CDR3 length is 14 residues. With 5 bases clipped from V and 7 bases from J, the junction kept 8 bases outside the gene matches. The CDR3 nucleotides are TGTGCCAGTAGTTCCACAGGGGCCGGACAGCCCCAGCATTTT. Residues: CASSSTGAGQPQHF.

V is TRBV10-2 and J is TRBJ1-5, with D perhaps matching TRBD1 (5 bases). Germline loops: CDR1 WSHSY, CDR2 SAAADI. This CDR3 has 14 amino acids. Trimming removed 6 bases from V and 4 bases from J, with 13 bases in between. The CDR3 reads CASRERGQNQPQHF. Here the CDR3 DNA reads TGCGCCAGCAGGGAGAGGGGCCAAAATCAGCCCCAGCATTTT.

This clone was seen only once. This chain connects TRBV2 to TRBJ1-2, with a weak D call TRBD1 (6 bases). The V end was cut by 4 bases, the J end by 6 bases, with 24 bases between. Germline CDR1 and CDR2: SNHLY and FYNNEI. The CDR3 extends over 17 amino acids. The CDR3: CASSAGQPTASFHGYTF. The CDR3 nucleotides are TGTGCCAGCAGTGCCGGACAGCCAACGGCGTCCTTTCATGGCTACACCTTC.

The chain combines TRBV7-2 with TRBJ1-3, with D possibly matching TRBD1 (5 bases). Germline V lookup: CDR1 SGHTA, CDR2 FQGNSA. The CDR3 has 12 amino acids. With 3 bases removed from V and 7 bases from J, the gap between germline ends came to 7 bases. CDR3 amino acids: CASSLTANTIYF. As DNA, the CDR3 is TGTGCCAGCAGCTTGACAGCGAACACCATATATTTT. The whole variable domain, remainder taken from reference TRBV7-2 and TRBJ1-3, is GAGVSQSPSNKVTEKGKDVELRCDPISGHTALYWYRQSLGQGLEFLIYFQGNSAPDKSGLPSDRFSAERTGGSVSTLTIQRTQQEDSAVYLCASSLTANTIYFGEGSWLTVV.

V is TRBV5-4 and J is TRBJ2-3; maybe TRBD1 (6 bases). This CDR3 contains 15 residues. Trimming took off 0 bases at V and 0 bases at J, with 8 bases between the two ends. Germline V gives CDR1 SGHNT, CDR2 YYREEE (reference sequence). CDR3 sequence (DNA): TGTGCCAGCAGCTTGGGACAGGCGAGCACAGATACGCAGTATTTT. Translation gives CASSLGQASTDTQYF. Combining the CDR3 with reference TRBV5-4 and TRBJ2-3 gives the whole variable domain ETGVTQSPTHLIKTRGQQVTLRCSSQSGHNTVSWYQQALGQGPQFIFQYYREEENGRGNFPPRFSGLQFPNYSSELNVNALELDDSALYLCASSLGQASTDTQYFGPGTRLTVL.

The DNA for the CDR3 is TGTGCCAGCAGCTTATCGCACGGTGATGGCTACACCTTC. It codes for CASSLSHGDGYTF. The chain joins TRBV5-4 to TRBJ1-2, with D unresolved. V dropped 2 bases and J dropped 6 bases, with 11 bases sitting between them. Germline CDR1 and CDR2: SGHNT and YYREEE (reference sequence). The CDR3 consists of 13 residues.

The rearrangement links TRBV7-2 to TRBJ2-5; TRBD2 aligns across 12 bases. The CDR3 extends over 16 amino acids. Unmatched junction bases numbered 4, after V lost 0 bases and J lost 5 bases. The germline V gene has CDR1 SGHTA and CDR2 FQGNSA. The CDR3 DNA sequence: TGTGCCAGCAGCTTAGCCCTAGCGGGGGGGCTGGAGACCCAGTACTTC. Its translation is CASSLALAGGLETQYF.

The chain is built from TRBV4-3 and TRBJ2-5; 9 nucleotides line up with TRBD2. The CDR3 totals 15 residues. Looked up from germline, CDR1 is LGHNA and CDR2 is YSLEER. With V trimmed by 1 base and J by 5 bases, 5 bases remained unmatched. The CDR3 DNA sequence: TGCGCCAGCAGCCAAGGCGGGGGGGCCGGGGAGACCCAGTACTTC. This encodes CASSQGGGAGETQYF.

This clone came up once. The chain is built from TRBV9 and TRBJ2-1; D is undetermined. From germline, CDR1 is SGDLS and CDR2 YYNGEE. CDR3 size: 15 residues. V was trimmed by 3 bases and J by 0 bases, leaving 10 bases between them. The CDR3 nucleotides read TGTGCCAGCAGCGGAAGGATGAGCTCCTACAATGAGCAGTTCTTC. This translates into CASSGRMSSYNEQFF.

J is TRBJ1-4 and V is TRBV7-9; 8 bases match TRBD1. The length of the CDR3 is 15 residues. The germline gives CDR1 SEHNR, CDR2 FQNEAQ (reference sequence). V shed 1 base and J 5 bases; nucleotides not matched to a gene: 3. This CDR3 is CASSLVDRVNEKLFF. For the CDR3, the DNA is TGTGCCAGCAGCTTAGTGGACAGGGTGAATGAAAAACTGTTTTTT.

The chain uses TRBV18 and TRBJ2-5, with D tentatively TRBD2 (6 bases). V was clipped by 0 bases and J by 4 bases, with 6 bases between them. CDR3 length: 13 amino acids. Germline loops: CDR1 KGHSH, CDR2 LQKENI. Here the CDR3 reads CASSPPGGETQYF. Written as DNA, the CDR3 is TGTGCCAGCTCACCACCGGGGGGAGAGACCCAGTACTTC.

About this clone: One junction end disagrees with the germline gene, perhaps due to a read error. CDR3 protein: CVSSFSGDSATNEKLFF. The CDR3 nucleotides are TGTGTCAGCAGTTTTTCTGGGGACTCTGCAACTAATGAAAAACTGTTTTTT. V usage is TRBV28 and J usage is TRBJ1-4; D possibly corresponds to TRBD1 (5 bases). CDR1 is MDHEN, CDR2 SYDVKM, per germline. This CDR3 is built from 17 residues.

The J gene is TRBJ1-2, the V gene TRBV19; possible D gene TRBD1, 6 bases. V lost 3 bases to trimming and J lost 4 bases, with 15 bases between them. Germline-derived CDR1 and CDR2 are LNHDA and SQIVND (reference sequence). This CDR3 contains 15 residues. Written as DNA, the CDR3 is TGTGCCAGTAGTATGGGAGGACAGATTTCCTATGGCTACACCTTC. Amino acid sequence: CASSMGGQISYGYTF.

The chain is built from TRBV6-2 or TRBV6-3 and TRBJ2-2; 7 bases map to TRBD1. The CDR3 loop spans 16 amino acids. V lost 6 bases, J lost 4 bases, and 11 bases stayed unmatched. Looked up from germline, CDR1 is MNHEY and CDR2 is SVGEGT. The CDR3 here is CASSPINRGVTGELFF. The CDR3 DNA is TGTGCCAGCAGCCCAATAAACAGGGGAGTCACCGGGGAGCTGTTTTTT.

J is TRBJ2-6 and V is TRBV19; 7 bases map to TRBD2. After removal of 3 bases from V and 4 bases from J, the junction contained 0 bases not matched to a gene. Germline CDR1 is LNHDA and CDR2 is SQIVND (reference sequence). The CDR3 totals 14 residues. The DNA of the CDR3 is TGTGCCAGTAGTATGGGAGGGGGGGCCAACGTCCTGACTTTC. This translates into CASSMGGGANVLTF.